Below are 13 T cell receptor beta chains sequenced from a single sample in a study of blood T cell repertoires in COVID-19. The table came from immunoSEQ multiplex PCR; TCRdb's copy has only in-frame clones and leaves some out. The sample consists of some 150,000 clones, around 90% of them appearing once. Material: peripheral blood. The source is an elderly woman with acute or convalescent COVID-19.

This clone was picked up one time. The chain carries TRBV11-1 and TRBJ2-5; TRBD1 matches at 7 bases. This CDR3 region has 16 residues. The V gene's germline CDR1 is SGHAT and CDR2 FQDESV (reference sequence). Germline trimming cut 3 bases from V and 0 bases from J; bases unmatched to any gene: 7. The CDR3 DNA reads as TGTGCCAGCAGCTTCGGTTCAGGGGGAAACCAAGAGACCCAGTACTTC. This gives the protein CASSFGSGGNQETQYF.

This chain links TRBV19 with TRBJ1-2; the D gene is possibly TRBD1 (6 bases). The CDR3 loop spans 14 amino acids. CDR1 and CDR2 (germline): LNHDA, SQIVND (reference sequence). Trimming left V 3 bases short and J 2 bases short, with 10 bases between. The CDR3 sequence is CASSIRGVNYGYTF. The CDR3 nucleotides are TGTGCCAGTAGTATCAGGGGAGTGAACTATGGCTACACCTTC.

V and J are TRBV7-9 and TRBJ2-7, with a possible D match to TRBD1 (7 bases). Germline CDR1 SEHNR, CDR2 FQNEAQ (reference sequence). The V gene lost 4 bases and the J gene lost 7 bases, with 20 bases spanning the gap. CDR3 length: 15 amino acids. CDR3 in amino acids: CASSSQGLIGGEQYF. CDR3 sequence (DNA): TGTGCCAGCAGCTCACAGGGGCTCATCGGGGGAGAGCAGTACTTC.

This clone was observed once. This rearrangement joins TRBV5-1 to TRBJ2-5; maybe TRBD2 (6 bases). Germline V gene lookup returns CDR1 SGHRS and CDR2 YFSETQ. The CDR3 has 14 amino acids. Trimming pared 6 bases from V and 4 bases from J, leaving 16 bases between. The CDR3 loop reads CASTQGGVGETQYF. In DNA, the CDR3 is TGCGCCAGCACCCAGGGCGGGGTTGGAGAGACCCAGTACTTC.

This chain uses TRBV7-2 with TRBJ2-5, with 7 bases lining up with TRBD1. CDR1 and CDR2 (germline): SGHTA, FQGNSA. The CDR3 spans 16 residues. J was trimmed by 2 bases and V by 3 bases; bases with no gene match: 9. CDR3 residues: CASSFYLRQGQETQYF. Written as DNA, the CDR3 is TGTGCCAGCAGCTTCTACTTAAGACAGGGACAAGAGACCCAGTACTTC. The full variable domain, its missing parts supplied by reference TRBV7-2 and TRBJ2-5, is GAGVSQSPSNKVTEKGKDVELRCDPISGHTALYWYRQSLGQGLEFLIYFQGNSAPDKSGLPSDRFSAERTGGSVSTLTIQRTQQEDSAVYLCASSFYLRQGQETQYFGPGTRLLVL.

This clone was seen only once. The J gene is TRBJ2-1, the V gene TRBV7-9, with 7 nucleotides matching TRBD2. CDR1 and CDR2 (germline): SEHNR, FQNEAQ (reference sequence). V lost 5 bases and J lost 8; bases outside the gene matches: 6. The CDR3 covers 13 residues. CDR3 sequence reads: CASSGRVGDEQFF. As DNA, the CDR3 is TGTGCCAGCAGCGGGAGGGTAGGCGATGAGCAGTTCTTC. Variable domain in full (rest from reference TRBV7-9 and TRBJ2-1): DTGVSQNPRHKITKRGQNVTFRCDPISEHNRLYWYRQTLGQGPEFLTYFQNEAQLEKSRLLSDRFSAERPKGSFSTLEIQRTEQGDSAMYLCASSGRVGDEQFFGPGTRLTVL.

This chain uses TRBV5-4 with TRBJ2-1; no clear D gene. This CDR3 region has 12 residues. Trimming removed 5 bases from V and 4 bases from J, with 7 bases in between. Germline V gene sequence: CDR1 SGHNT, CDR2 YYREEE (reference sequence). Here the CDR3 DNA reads TGTGCCAGCAGGACTGATTACAATGAGCAGTTCTTC. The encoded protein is CASRTDYNEQFF.

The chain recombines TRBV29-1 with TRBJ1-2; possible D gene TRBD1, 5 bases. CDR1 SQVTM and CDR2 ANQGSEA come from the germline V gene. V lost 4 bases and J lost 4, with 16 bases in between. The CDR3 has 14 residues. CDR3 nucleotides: TGCAGCGTTGGGGGGACTTCCGGGCGCTATGGCTACACCTTC. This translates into CSVGGTSGRYGYTF.

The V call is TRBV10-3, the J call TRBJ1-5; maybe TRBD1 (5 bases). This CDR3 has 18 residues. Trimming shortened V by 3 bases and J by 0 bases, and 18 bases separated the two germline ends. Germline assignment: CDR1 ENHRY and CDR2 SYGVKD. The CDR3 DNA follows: TGTGCCATCAGTGACAGATTCAGTCGGACAAATAGCAATCAGCCCCAGCATTTT. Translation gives CAISDRFSRTNSNQPQHF.

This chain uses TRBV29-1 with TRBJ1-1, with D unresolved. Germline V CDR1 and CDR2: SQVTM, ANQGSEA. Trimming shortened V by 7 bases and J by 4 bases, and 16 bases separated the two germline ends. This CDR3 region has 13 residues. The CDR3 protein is CSAEPDPTTEAFF. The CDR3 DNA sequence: TGCAGCGCTGAGCCAGATCCAACCACTGAAGCTTTCTTT.

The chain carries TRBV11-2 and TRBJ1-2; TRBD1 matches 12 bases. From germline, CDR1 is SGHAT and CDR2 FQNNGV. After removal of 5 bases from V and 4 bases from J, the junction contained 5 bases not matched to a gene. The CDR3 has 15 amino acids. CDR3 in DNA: TGTGCCAGCAGCCCGGGACAGGGGGCGGTCTATGGCTACACCTTC. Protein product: CASSPGQGAVYGYTF.

The CDR3 nucleotides read TGTGCCAGCCGCTACGGGGAGGGGCTGGGAAACACCATATATTTT. Its translation is CASRYGEGLGNTIYF. This chain connects TRBV7-2 to TRBJ1-3, with D possibly TRBD1 on 5 matching bases. This CDR3 region has 15 residues. From germline, CDR1 is SGHTA and CDR2 FQGNSA. V lost 8 bases, J lost 4 bases, and 18 bases lay in between.

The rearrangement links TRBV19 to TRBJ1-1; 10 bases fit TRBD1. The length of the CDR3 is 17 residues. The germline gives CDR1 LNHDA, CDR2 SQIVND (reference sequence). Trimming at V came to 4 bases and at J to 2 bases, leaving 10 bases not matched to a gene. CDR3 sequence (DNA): TGTGCCAGTAGTAACCTTCCCGGGACAGGGGCAAACACTGAAGCTTTCTTT. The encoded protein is CASSNLPGTGANTEAFF.